Listed below are T cell receptor beta chains from one sample, sequenced in a study of control samples from healthy donors and cancer patients. TCRdb's table, derived via immunoSEQ multiplex PCR, lists solely in-frame clones and lacks some. The sample comprises some 160,000 clones, 94% of which are singletons, and roughly 8.4% rests with the top ten. Source material: blood. The receptors come from a woman aged 40 to 49 in good health. The CDR3 runs from the conserved cysteine through the conserved F or W. A D gene is named only where the DNA matches it firmly. Clone size is not always given. Where it is, it says once, few, many or a class for expanded clones.

>.|.|TRBV25-1|TRBJ2-5
TGTGCCAGCAGTGAGCCAGGGGCGGAGACCCAGTACTTC
CASSEPGAETQYF
>.|.|TRBV18|TRBJ1-4
TGTGCCAGCTCACCACCGGGGGAACGATTTGAAAAACTGTTTTTT
CASSPPGERFEKLFF
>TRBD1|once|TRBV7-2|TRBJ1-2
TGTGCCAGCAGCTTAGCATGGACAGGGGCGAAAGGCTACACCTTC
CASSLAWTGAKGYTF
>TRBD2|.|TRBV5-5|TRBJ2-5
TGTGCCAGCAGCCTCGGGACTATCCAAGAGACCCAGTACTTC
CASSLGTIQETQYF
>.|.|TRBV28|TRBJ1-1
TGTGCCAGCAGTACCAGCGGACGGTACACTGAAGCTTTCTTT
CASSTSGRYTEAFF
>TRBD1|.|TRBV27|TRBJ1-2
TGTGCCAGCAGTTTAGGGTGGGACAGGGTGGTCTATGGCTACACCTTC
CASSLGWDRVVYGYTF
>.|.|TRBV19|TRBJ1-5
TGTGCCAGTAGTATAAACGCATATAGCAATCAGCCCCAGCATTTT
CASSINAYSNQPQHF
>.|.|TRBV10-3|TRBJ2-7
TGTGCCATCAGTGTACAGGGAGGCGGCGTGGGAGAGCAGTACTTC
CAISVQGGGVGEQYF
>.|.|TRBV25-1|TRBJ1-5
TGTGCCAGCAGGGGGCCGGGCAATCAGCCCCAGCATTTT
CASRGPGNQPQHF
>.|.|TRBV5-1|TRBJ1-3
TGCGCCAGCAGCTTGGGGGCGTTATCTGGAAACACCATATATTTT
CASSLGALSGNTIYF
>.|.|TRBV5-1|TRBJ1-1
TGCGCCAGCAGCTTGGAGGTGGTTTCTAAAGCTTTCTTT
CASSLEVVSKAFF
>.|.|TRBV6-5|TRBJ1-2
TGTGCCAGCAGCCAAAGACAGAACCATGGCTACACCTTC
CASSQRQNHGYTF
>.|.|TRBV4-1|TRBJ1-1
TGCGCCAGCAGCCAAGAATGGACAGTAAACACTGAAGCTTTCTTT
CASSQEWTVNTEAFF
>.|.|TRBV7-2|TRBJ2-5
TGTGCCAGCAGCCCCCGGGCCGGGGAGACCCAGTACTTC
CASSPRAGETQYF
>TRBD2|.|TRBV10-3|TRBJ2-1
TGTGCCATCTCGGGCTCGAGCGGGGGATACAATGAGCAGTTCTTC
CAISGSSGGYNEQFF
>TRBD1|.|TRBV29-1|TRBJ2-2
TGCAGCGCAAGACAGGGGACGAACACCGGGGAGCTGTTTTTT
CSARQGTNTGELFF
>.|.|TRBV5-1|TRBJ2-2
TGCGCCAGCAACCAAGGACGGAACCCACCAAACACCGGGGAGCTGTTTTTT
CASNQGRNPPNTGELFF
>.|.|TRBV7-9|TRBJ2-5
TGTGCCAGCAGCTTAATCGGGTACCAAGAGACCCAGTACTTC
CASSLIGYQETQYF
>.|.|TRBV27|TRBJ1-5
TGTGCCAGCAGTCTACGGTATAGCAATCAGCCCCAGCATTTT
CASSLRYSNQPQHF
>.|.|TRBV19|TRBJ1-2
TGTGCCAGTAGCACCACGGGTGGCTATGGCTACACCTTC
CASSTTGGYGYTF
>.|.|TRBV27|TRBJ1-3
TGTGCCAGCAGTTCGCAGGGGGGAAACACCATATATTTT
CASSSQGGNTIYF
>.|.|TRBV7-9|TRBJ2-7
TGTGCCAGCAGCCCCCCGGGGGACGAGCAGTACTTC
CASSPPGDEQYF
>.|few|TRBV12-3/TRBV12-4|TRBJ1-2
TGTGCCAGCAGCCCTTCCGGCTATGGCTACACCTTC
CASSPSGYGYTF
>TRBD2|once|TRBV27|TRBJ2-1
TGTGCCAGCAGTTCCCGACTAGCGGCCCTTCAAGGAGCCTACAATGAGCAGTTCTTC
CASSSRLAALQGAYNEQFF
>.|once|TRBV19|TRBJ1-3
TGTGCCAGTAGTTCCGTCAACTCTGGAAACACCATATATTTT
CASSSVNSGNTIYF
>.|.|TRBV30|TRBJ1-5
TGTGCCTGGAGTGTAACAGGCAATCAGCCCCAGCATTTT
CAWSVTGNQPQHF
>.|once|TRBV19|TRBJ2-5
TGTGCCAGTAGTATTCCGGGGCGCACGGAGACCCAGTACTTC
CASSIPGRTETQYF
>.|.|TRBV10-3|TRBJ1-1
TGTGCCATCAGCGAGAGGGAGCGTGAAGCTTTCTTT
CAISEREREAFF
>TRBD1|.|TRBV7-9|TRBJ1-2
TGTGCCAGCAGCTTAGTGGGACAGGGGAACTATGGCTACACCTTC
CASSLVGQGNYGYTF
>.|.|TRBV5-1|TRBJ2-1
TGCGCCAGCCGTCGGACCAGCTCCTACAATGAGCAGTTCTTC
CASRRTSSYNEQFF
>.|.|TRBV30|TRBJ2-7
TGTGCCTGCGATGTGGGTTACGAGCAGTACTTC
CACDVGYEQYF
>.|.|TRBV5-4|TRBJ2-7
TGTGCCAGCAGCTTGACGGGCAGAACCTACGAGCAGTACTTC
CASSLTGRTYEQYF
>.|.|TRBV3-1/TRBV3-2|TRBJ2-2
TGTGCCAGCAGCCAAGCCAGGCGCGGGACGAACACCGGGGAGCTGTTTTTT
CASSQARRGTNTGELFF
>TRBD1|.|TRBV7-8|TRBJ1-2
TGTGCCAGCAGCCCGGACAGGGACTTTTATGGCTACACCTTC
CASSPDRDFYGYTF
>.|.|TRBV6-6|TRBJ1-1
TGTGCCAGCAGAGCACCGCAGTCCACTGAAGCTTTCTTT
CASRAPQSTEAFF
>.|.|TRBV5-5|TRBJ1-2
TGTGCCAGCAGCTTTTCGGCAGGGGAGTCTGGCTACACCTTC
CASSFSAGESGYTF
>.|once|TRBV4-2|TRBJ1-3
TGTGCCAGCAGCCCTTTGCAGGGGCCCGGAAACACCATATATTTT
CASSPLQGPGNTIYF
>TRBD1|.|TRBV19|TRBJ1-5
TGTGCCAGTGACAGGGGGGATCAGCCCCAGCATTTT
CASDRGDQPQHF
>.|.|TRBV5-8|TRBJ1-2
TGTGCCAGCAGCCCCGGATATGGCTACACCTTC
CASSPGYGYTF
>TRBD1|.|TRBV25-1|TRBJ2-5
TGTGCCAGCAGCACAGGGGGCCAAGAGACCCAGTACTTC
CASSTGGQETQYF
>TRBD1|.|TRBV28|TRBJ1-2
TGTGCCAGCAGTTCCCTCCACAGGGGGACCTATGGCTACACCTTC
CASSSLHRGTYGYTF
>.|.|TRBV2|TRBJ1-1
TGTGCCAGCAGTGGTAGTCTGAACACTGAAGCTTTCTTT
CASSGSLNTEAFF
>.|once|TRBV7-2|TRBJ1-5
TGTGCCAGCAGCATCCGGGACCGTAGGTCCCAGCATTTT
CASSIRDRRSQHF
>TRBD2|.|TRBV4-1|TRBJ2-3
TGCGCCAGCAGCCAAGTAGCGGGAGGCCCCAGCACAGATACGCAGTATTTT
CASSQVAGGPSTDTQYF
>.|.|TRBV9|TRBJ2-7
TGTGCCAGCAGCGTAGCCTGGGACACCTCCTACGAGCAGTACTTC
CASSVAWDTSYEQYF